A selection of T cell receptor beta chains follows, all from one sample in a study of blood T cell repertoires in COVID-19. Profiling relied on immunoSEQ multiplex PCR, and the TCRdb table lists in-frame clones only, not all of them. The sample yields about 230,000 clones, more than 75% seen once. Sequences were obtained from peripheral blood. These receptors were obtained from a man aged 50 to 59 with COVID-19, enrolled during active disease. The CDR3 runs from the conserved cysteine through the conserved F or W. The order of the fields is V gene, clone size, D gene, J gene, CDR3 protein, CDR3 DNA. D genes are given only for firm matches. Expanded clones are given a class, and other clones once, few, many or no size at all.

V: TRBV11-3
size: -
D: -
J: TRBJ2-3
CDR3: CASSLGEADTQYF
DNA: TGTGCCAGCAGCTTAGGGGAGGCAGATACGCAGTATTTT

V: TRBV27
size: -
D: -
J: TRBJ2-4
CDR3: CASSLRGGPAKNIQYF
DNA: TGTGCCAGCAGTTTACGGGGAGGACCAGCCAAAAACATTCAGTACTTC

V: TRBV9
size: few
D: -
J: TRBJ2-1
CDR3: CASSARRGTGYNEQFF
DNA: TGTGCCAGCAGCGCACGCCGAGGAACGGGCTACAATGAGCAGTTCTTC

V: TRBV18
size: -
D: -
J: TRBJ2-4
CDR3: CASSILQGGRGIQYF
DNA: TGTGCCAGCTCAATCTTGCAGGGGGGCCGGGGCATTCAGTACTTC

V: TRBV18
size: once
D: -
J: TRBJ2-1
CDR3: CASFTQGGNEQFF
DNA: TGTGCCAGCTTCACCCAAGGGGGCAATGAGCAGTTCTTC

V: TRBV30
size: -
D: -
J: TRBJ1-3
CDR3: CAWSVLGNTIYF
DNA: TGTGCCTGGAGTGTACTGGGAAACACCATATATTTT

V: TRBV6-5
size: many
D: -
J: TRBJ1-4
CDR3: CASSSEGATNEKLFF
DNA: TGTGCCAGCAGTTCGGAGGGAGCAACTAATGAAAAACTGTTTTTT

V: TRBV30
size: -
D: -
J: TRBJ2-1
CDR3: CAWSVLVGNEQFF
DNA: TGTGCCTGGAGTGTACTAGTGGGCAATGAGCAGTTCTTC

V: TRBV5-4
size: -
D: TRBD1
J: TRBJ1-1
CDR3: CASQHDRGATEAFF
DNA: TGTGCCAGCCAGCATGACAGGGGGGCCACTGAAGCTTTCTTT

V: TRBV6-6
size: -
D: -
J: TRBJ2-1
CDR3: CASSPTSYEQFF
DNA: TGTGCCAGCAGCCCCACTAGTTATGAGCAGTTCTTC

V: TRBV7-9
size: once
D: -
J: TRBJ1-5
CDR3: CASSLAGPGIMHF
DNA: TGTGCCAGCAGCTTAGCGGGGCCAGGGATTATGCATTTT

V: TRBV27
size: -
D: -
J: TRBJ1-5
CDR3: CASRSRNQPQHF
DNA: TGTGCCAGCAGGTCCAGGAATCAGCCCCAGCATTTT

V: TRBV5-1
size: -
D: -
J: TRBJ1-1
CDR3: CASGLGLNTEAFF
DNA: TGCGCCAGCGGGCTGGGCTTGAACACTGAAGCTTTCTTT

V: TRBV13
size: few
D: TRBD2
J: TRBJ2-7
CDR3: CASSLEKAGRQYF
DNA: TGTGCCAGCAGCTTAGAAAAAGCGGGAAGACAGTACTTC

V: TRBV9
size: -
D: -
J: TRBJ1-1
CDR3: CASSPRLGREGTEAFF
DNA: TGTGCCAGCAGCCCCCGTCTAGGCAGGGAGGGCACTGAAGCTTTCTTT

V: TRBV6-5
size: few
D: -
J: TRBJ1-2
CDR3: CASSRPEGYGYTF
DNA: TGTGCCAGCAGCCGACCGGAGGGTTATGGCTACACCTTC

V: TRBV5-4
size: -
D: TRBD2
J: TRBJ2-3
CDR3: CAWGSGGSTDTQYF
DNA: TGTGCCTGGGGTAGCGGGGGAAGCACAGATACGCAGTATTTT

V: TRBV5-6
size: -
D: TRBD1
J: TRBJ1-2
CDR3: CASSLATGGGWGYTF
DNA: TGTGCCAGCAGCTTGGCGACAGGGGGCGGATGGGGCTACACCTTC

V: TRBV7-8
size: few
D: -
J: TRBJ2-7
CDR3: CASSLVALGYEQYF
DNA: TGTGCCAGCAGCTTAGTCGCCCTCGGCTACGAGCAGTACTTC

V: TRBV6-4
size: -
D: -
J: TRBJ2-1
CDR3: CASSDSGTPESEQFF
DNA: TGTGCCAGCAGTGACTCCGGGACTCCAGAGAGTGAGCAGTTCTTC

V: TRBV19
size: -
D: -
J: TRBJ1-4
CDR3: CASSLLTGQGNEKLFF
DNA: TGTGCCAGTAGTCTCCTAACGGGGCAGGGGAATGAAAAACTGTTTTTT

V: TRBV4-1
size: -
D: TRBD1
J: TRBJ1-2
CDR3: CASSQDIQGALGGYTF
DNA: TGCGCCAGCAGCCAAGATATACAGGGGGCGCTTGGAGGCTACACCTTC

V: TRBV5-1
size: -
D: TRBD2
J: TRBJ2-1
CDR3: CASSLGLAGALNEQFF
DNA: TGCGCCAGCAGCTTGGGGCTAGCGGGGGCTCTCAATGAGCAGTTCTTC

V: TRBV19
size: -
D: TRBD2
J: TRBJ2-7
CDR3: CASSVGLETYEQYF
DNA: TGTGCCAGTAGTGTGGGACTAGAAACATACGAGCAGTACTTC

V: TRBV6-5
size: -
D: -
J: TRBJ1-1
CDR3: CASSSQGLNTEAFF
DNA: TGTGCCAGCAGTTCTCAGGGTCTGAACACTGAAGCTTTCTTT

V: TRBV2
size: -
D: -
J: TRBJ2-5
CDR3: CASSAGASWETQYF
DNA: TGTGCCAGCAGCGCTGGGGCTAGTTGGGAGACCCAGTACTTC

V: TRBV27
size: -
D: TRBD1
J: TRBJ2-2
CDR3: CASSLSVDRGFYTGELFF
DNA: TGTGCCAGCAGTTTATCGGTCGACAGGGGGTTCTACACCGGGGAGCTGTTTTTT

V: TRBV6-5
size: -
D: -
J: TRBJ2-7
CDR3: CASSPDFAYEQYF
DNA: TGTGCCAGCAGCCCCGACTTCGCCTACGAGCAGTACTTC

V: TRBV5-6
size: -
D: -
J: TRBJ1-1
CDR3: CASSLRQANTEAFF
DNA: TGTGCCAGCAGCTTGCGCCAGGCCAACACTGAAGCTTTCTTT

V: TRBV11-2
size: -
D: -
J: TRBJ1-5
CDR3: CASSLVGGTPQPQHF
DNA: TGTGCCAGCAGCTTAGTAGGAGGGACCCCTCAGCCCCAGCATTTT

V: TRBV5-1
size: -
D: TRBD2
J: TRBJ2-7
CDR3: CASSPLGGSLHEQYF
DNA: TGCGCCAGCAGCCCCCTGGGCGGGAGCCTTCACGAGCAGTACTTC